The 12 T cell receptor beta chains given below trace back to one sample, sequenced in a study of blood T cell repertoires in COVID-19. Produced via immunoSEQ multiplex PCR; TCRdb's table is partial and in-frame only. The table has more than 70,000 clones, less than 95% seen once. The sequenced sample consisted of peripheral blood. These TCRs come from a woman aged 18 to 35 with acute or convalescent COVID-19.

The rearrangement links TRBV11-2 to TRBJ1-4; no firm D call. Between the trimmed V and J ends, which lost 5 bases and 12 bases, there was a span of 10 bases. The CDR3 contains 11 residues. The germline CDR1 and CDR2 sequences are SGHAT and FQNNGV. CDR3 residues: CASSLLGELFF. The CDR3 nucleotides read TGTGCCAGCAGCCTACTAGGAGAACTGTTTTTT.

The chain joins TRBV18 to TRBJ2-7, with D uncertain. The V gene lost 1 base and the J gene lost 2 bases, with 6 bases spanning the gap. The CDR3 consists of 13 residues. From germline, CDR1 is KGHSH and CDR2 LQKENI. The CDR3 sequence is CASSPRPPYEQYF. The CDR3 DNA sequence: TGTGCCAGCTCACCACGTCCTCCCTACGAGCAGTACTTC. The full variable domain, completed using reference TRBV18 and TRBJ2-7, is NAGVMQNPRHLVRRRGQEARLRCSPMKGHSHVYWYRQLPEEGLKFMVYLQKENIIDESGMPKERFSAEFPKEGPSILRIQQVVRGDSAAYFCASSPRPPYEQYFGPGTRLTVT.

The chain is built from TRBV7-9 and TRBJ2-7; 9 bases align to TRBD1. Trimming removed 5 bases from V and 2 bases from J; junction bases left unmatched: 16. This CDR3 is built from 18 residues. Germline V gene data show CDR1 as SEHNR and CDR2 as FQNEAQ (reference sequence). CDR3 sequence (DNA): TGTGCCAGCAGCCATCCAACCAAGGGACAGGGCTCAACCTACGAGCAGTACTTC. The encoded protein is CASSHPTKGQGSTYEQYF.

The chain employs TRBV3-1 (or the pseudogene TRBV3-2) and TRBJ2-5; TRBD1 matches at 7 bases. Trimming at V came to 3 bases and at J to 5 bases, leaving 12 bases not matched to a gene. The CDR3 loop spans 16 amino acids. Looked up from germline, CDR1 is LGHDT and CDR2 is YNNKEL (reference sequence). The CDR3 nucleotides read TGTGCCAGCAGCCAGCGACAGGGTGACGGATCGGAGACCCAGTACTTC. Residues: CASSQRQGDGSETQYF.

This chain joins TRBV5-1 and TRBJ2-7; 7 bases are a match to TRBD1. Germline loops: CDR1 SGHRS, CDR2 YFSETQ. Trimming removed 0 bases from V and 3 bases from J; junction bases left unmatched: 3. CDR3 length: 14 residues. The CDR3 DNA reads as TGCGCCAGCAGCTTGGGACAGGGCTTCTACGAGCAGTACTTC. Its translation: CASSLGQGFYEQYF.

The chain uses TRBV28 and TRBJ1-1; TRBD1 matches at 12 bases. CDR3 length equals 17 residues. Trimming removed 4 bases from V and 5 bases from J; junction bases left unmatched: 11. CDR1 MDHEN and CDR2 SYDVKM come from the germline V gene. Here the CDR3 reads CASSSPGQGARGTEAFF. The CDR3 DNA reads as TGTGCCAGCAGTTCGCCGGGACAGGGGGCTCGGGGGACTGAAGCTTTCTTT.

This clone was seen only once. This chain uses TRBV4-1 with TRBJ2-3; D not resolved. The V end lost 3 bases, the J end lost 0 bases, and 4 bases lay between the germline ends. Per the germline V gene, CDR1 is MGHRA and CDR2 is YSYEKL. The CDR3 length is 13 residues. The chain's CDR3 is CASSHPSTDTQYF. The DNA of the CDR3 is TGCGCCAGCAGCCATCCTAGCACAGATACGCAGTATTTT.

This clone has more than one count but fewer than ten. This chain joins TRBV24-1 and TRBJ2-2; maybe TRBD2 (5 bases). Germline V gene lookup returns CDR1 KGHDR and CDR2 SFDVKD. This CDR3 spans 15 amino acids. Trimming left V 1 base short and J 1 base short, with 6 bases between. In nucleotides, the CDR3 is TGTGCCACCAGTGATTTCCGGGGGAACACCGGGGAGCTGTTTTTT. Translated, it gives CATSDFRGNTGELFF.

The V gene is TRBV6-1, the J gene TRBJ1-6; D call uncertain. The CDR3 is 13 amino acids. Trimming pared 0 bases from V and 7 bases from J, leaving 4 bases between. Germline assignment: CDR1 MNHNS and CDR2 SASEGT. CDR3: CASSEATNSPLHF. The CDR3 coding sequence is TGTGCCAGCAGTGAAGCGACAAATTCACCCCTCCACTTT.

This rearrangement joins TRBV5-6 to TRBJ1-4; 11 bases fit TRBD1. Germline V lookup: CDR1 SGHDT, CDR2 YYEEEE. The J segment lost 6 bases and the V segment lost 1 base, leaving 2 bases of the junction unmatched. The CDR3 is made up of 15 amino acids. DNA for the CDR3: TGTGCCAGCAGCTTGTTGGGACAGGGGGATGAAAAACTGTTTTTT. Its protein is CASSLLGQGDEKLFF.

This clone has only one observation. This sequence joins TRBV11-2 and TRBJ2-3; D may be TRBD1 (5 bases). Germline assignment: CDR1 SGHAT and CDR2 FQNNGV. The CDR3 contains 15 residues. The V end was cut by 4 bases, the J end by 4 bases, with 15 bases between. CDR3: CASSYIRQGSDTQYF. CDR3 DNA: TGTGCCAGCAGCTATATAAGGCAGGGTTCAGATACGCAGTATTTT.

The chain joins TRBV10-3 to TRBJ1-6; 8 nucleotides agree with TRBD1. The V segment lost 7 bases and the J segment 8 bases; nucleotides outside the gene matches: 4. CDR1 and CDR2 from the germline V gene are ENHRY and SYGVKD. This CDR3 is built from 13 residues. Written as DNA, the CDR3 is TGTGCCATCAAGGGACAGGCTGATTCACCCCTCCACTTT. It specifies CAIKGQADSPLHF.